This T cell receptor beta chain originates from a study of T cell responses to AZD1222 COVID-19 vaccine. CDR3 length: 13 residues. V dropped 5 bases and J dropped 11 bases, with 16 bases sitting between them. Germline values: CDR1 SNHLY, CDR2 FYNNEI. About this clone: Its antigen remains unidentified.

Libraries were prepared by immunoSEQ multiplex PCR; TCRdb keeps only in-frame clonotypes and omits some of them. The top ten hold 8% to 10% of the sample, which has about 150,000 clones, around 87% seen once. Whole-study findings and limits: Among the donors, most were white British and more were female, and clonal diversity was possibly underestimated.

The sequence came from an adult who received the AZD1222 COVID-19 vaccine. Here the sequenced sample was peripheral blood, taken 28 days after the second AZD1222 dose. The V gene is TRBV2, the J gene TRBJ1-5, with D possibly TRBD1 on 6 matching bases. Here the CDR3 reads CASSMRQAGAQHF. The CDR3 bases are TGTGCCAGCAGTATGAGACAGGCCGGTGCCCAGCATTTT.